The 22 T cell receptor beta chains given below trace back to one sample, sequenced in a study of T cells in Graves' hyperthyroidism and ophthalmopathy. TCR beta CDR3 sequences were amplified from RNA transcripts. When the TCR CDR3 underwent first-round RT-PCR, the HTBI primer set was used. TCRdb called the multiplex PCR reads again in MiXCR, with one record for every CDR3 protein. Among 650,000 to 800,000 distinct CDR3 sequences listed, nearly 45% were seen once. The material sequenced was peripheral blood or thyroid tissue (not recorded which). Every receptor here comes from an adult man with Graves' disease, either hyperthyroidism or ophthalmopathy (not recorded which).

This chain uses TRBV20-1 with TRBJ1-3, with D tentatively TRBD1 (5 bases). The germline V gene encodes CDR1 DFQATT and CDR2 SNEGSKA (reference sequence). This CDR3 is built from 15 residues. V gave up 1 base and J gave up 4 bases, with 14 bases separating them. The CDR3 protein is CSARGAQGIGNTIYF. In nucleotides, the CDR3 is TGCAGTGCTAGAGGGGCCCAGGGAATAGGAAACACCATATATTTT.

About this clonotype itself: Because it lacks the conserved phenylalanine or tryptophan at the end, this CDR3 is likely a read error. It is unclear where the CDR3 begins or ends on the DNA, so no DNA is shown, and the CDR3 is as TCRdb lists it. The chain has TRBV6-5 and TRBJ1-4; the DNA was not compared with TRBD1, the D call given in the table. Per germline, CDR1 MNHEY and CDR2 SVGAGI. Termini included, the CDR3 measures 12 amino acids. CDR3 protein: CAISETGQGTNY.

The sample holds a few counts of this clonotype. This chain connects TRBV19 to TRBJ1-3; D might be TRBD1 (5 bases). From germline, CDR1 is LNHDA and CDR2 SQIVND (reference sequence). The CDR3 loop spans 14 amino acids. Trimming removed 4 bases from V and 6 bases from J, with 13 bases in between. The CDR3 nucleotides are TGTGCCAGTAGTAATGTGGGGCGAGAAAACACCATATATTTT. This codes for CASSNVGRENTIYF.

This clonotype was detected many times. The rearrangement links TRBV29-1 to TRBJ1-1; the D gene is possibly TRBD1 (5 bases). The CDR3 sequence is 14 residues long. From germline, CDR1 is SQVTM and CDR2 ANQGSEA. V gave up 3 bases and J gave up 4 bases, with 15 bases separating them. CDR3 sequence (DNA): TGCAGCGTTGATCGACCGGACAAGCGCACTGAAGCTTTCTTT. Its translation: CSVDRPDKRTEAFF.

This sequence joins TRBV20-1 and TRBJ2-7, with 11 bases aligning to TRBD1. CDR1 is DFQATT, CDR2 SNEGSKA, per germline (reference sequence). This CDR3 has 15 residues. V trimming: 7 bases; J trimming: 5 bases; junction bases outside the gene matches: 13. The CDR3 is CSDLRRDRGLNEQYF. Written as DNA, the CDR3 is TGCAGTGACTTGAGGAGGGACAGGGGGTTGAACGAGCAGTACTTC.

This clonotype was counted a single time. Just one base apart from a much larger clone, this may be a read error. This sequence joins TRBV9 and TRBJ1-3; possibly TRBD1 for D (5 bases). Trimming removed 4 bases from V and 8 bases from J, with 16 bases in between. Germline CDR1 and CDR2: SGDLS and YYNGEE. The CDR3 loop spans 14 amino acids. The CDR3 coding sequence is TGTGCCAGCAGCTTAGTGAGGGGAGGAGACACCATATATTTT. It translates to CASSLVRGGDTIYF.

This rearrangement joins TRBV7-2 to TRBJ1-1, with TRBD1 as a possible D gene (6 bases). This CDR3 is 16 amino acids long. The germline V gene encodes CDR1 SGHTA and CDR2 FQGNSA. The ends were cut back, 1 base at V and 5 bases at J, with 17 bases in the middle. The CDR3 sequence is CASSLGRGARWTEAFF. The CDR3 DNA reads TGTGCCAGCAGCTTAGGACGGGGGGCTCGATGGACTGAAGCTTTCTTT.

With respect to this clonotype: Without the conserved terminal phenylalanine or tryptophan, this CDR3 likely stems from a read error. The chain is built from TRBV2 and TRBJ2-7; D could derive from TRBD1 or TRBD2 (5 bases each). Looked up from germline, CDR1 is SNHLY and CDR2 is FYNNEI. The V gene lost 2 bases and the J gene lost 0 bases, with 11 bases spanning the gap. The CDR3 extends over 15 amino acids. The CDR3 loop is CASSELPGSSYEQYT. The CDR3 DNA follows: TGTGCCAGCAGTGAACTGCCAGGGAGCTCCTACGAGCAGTACACA.

This clonotype was recorded at least ten times. The chain links TRBV29-1 to TRBJ1-2; 8 positions match TRBD1. The CDR3 totals 15 residues. Germline CDR1 and CDR2: SQVTM and ANQGSEA. The J segment lost 0 bases and the V segment lost 6 bases, leaving 9 bases of the junction unmatched. The CDR3 nucleotides are TGCAGCGTGGTCCTACAGGGGGGGACTAACTATGGCTACACCTTC. Encoded protein: CSVVLQGGTNYGYTF.

The table lists this clonotype with a few counts. The chain uses TRBV4-1 and TRBJ1-1; no definite D call. V lost 5 bases and J lost 4, with 14 bases in between. The CDR3 is made up of 14 amino acids. Germline V gene data show CDR1 as MGHRA and CDR2 as YSYEKL. The CDR3 loop reads CASSRALQTTEAFF. For the CDR3, the DNA is TGCGCCAGCAGCAGGGCCCTACAGACCACTGAAGCTTTCTTT.

The chain combines TRBV29-1 with TRBJ1-6, with 10 bases that match TRBD1. The CDR3 runs to 13 residues. Germline CDR1 reads SQVTM; CDR2 reads ANQGSEA. V lost 5 bases and J lost 8; bases outside the gene matches: 3. In DNA form, the CDR3 reads TGCAGCGTTCGGGACAGGGGAGATTCACCCCTCCACTTT. It yields the protein CSVRDRGDSPLHF.

Worth noting for this clonotype: A much larger clone differs from this one at a single base, so this may be a read error. The CDR3 nucleotides read TGTGCCACCAGGGGGGAGGGGGGGGATTATCAGCCCCAGCATTTT. This gives the protein CATRGEGGDYQPQHF. The chain has TRBV15 and TRBJ1-5; the D gene is possibly TRBD1 (6 bases). The CDR3 length is 15 residues. CDR1 is LNHNV, CDR2 YYDKDF, per germline (reference sequence). Trimming took off 6 bases at V and 5 bases at J, with 17 bases between the two ends.

The chain couples TRBV20-1 to TRBJ1-1; maybe TRBD1 (6 bases). This CDR3 comprises 14 residues. V was trimmed by 0 bases and J by 4 bases, leaving 12 bases between them. Germline values: CDR1 DFQATT, CDR2 SNEGSKA (reference sequence). This CDR3 reads CSARDDRWSTEAFF. CDR3 nucleotides: TGCAGTGCTAGAGATGACAGGTGGAGCACTGAAGCTTTCTTT.

The J gene is TRBJ1-1, the V gene TRBV2, with D possibly matching TRBD1 (6 bases). CDR3 length: 17 amino acids. From germline, CDR1 is SNHLY and CDR2 FYNNEI. Between the trimmed V and J ends, which lost 8 bases and 1 base, there was a span of 23 bases. The CDR3 here is CASCVLRAGVANTEAFF. CDR3 sequence (DNA): TGTGCCAGCTGTGTTCTTCGGGCAGGGGTTGCGAACACTGAAGCTTTCTTT.

This clonotype was found a few times. The chain links TRBV12-3 or TRBV12-4 to TRBJ1-1, with D possibly being TRBD1 (5 bases). V gave up 10 bases and J gave up 6 bases, with 15 bases separating them. This CDR3 is built from 12 residues. CDR3 nucleotide sequence: TGTGCCACCCAGGGAGTGGGAGCTGAAGCTTTCTTT. Translated: CATQGVGAEAFF.

This chain connects TRBV14 to TRBJ1-1, with D hard to call. CDR3 length: 13 residues. The germline gives CDR1 SGHDN, CDR2 FVKESK. V was clipped by 8 bases and J by 1 base, with 11 bases between them. CDR3 sequence reads: CASLGRQNTEAFF. For the CDR3, the DNA is TGTGCCAGCTTGGGGAGGCAGAACACTGAAGCTTTCTTT.

The V call is TRBV24-1, the J call TRBJ2-6; 11 nucleotides agree with TRBD1. Germline trimming cut 5 bases from V and 4 bases from J; bases unmatched to any gene: 9. This CDR3 is 18 amino acids long. CDR1 and CDR2 from the germline V gene are KGHDR and SFDVKD. DNA of the CDR3: TGTGCCACCAGTGTCGCAGGACAGGGGGCGAAAGGGGCCAACGTCCTGACTTTC. Protein: CATSVAGQGAKGANVLTF.

This chain uses TRBV10-3 with TRBJ1-6; tentatively, D is TRBD1 (6 bases). Germline CDR1 ENHRY, CDR2 SYGVKD. The CDR3 consists of 16 residues. V was cut by 0 bases and J by 13 bases, with 19 bases left in between. Here the CDR3 reads CAISESDREPNQPLHF. The DNA of the CDR3 is TGTGCCATCAGTGAGTCGGACAGAGAACCCAATCAGCCCCTCCACTTT.

This clonotype was observed at least ten times. The rearrangement links TRBV29-1 to TRBJ1-2; TRBD1 might be the D (6 bases). This CDR3 has 12 residues. Between the trimmed V and J ends, which lost 7 bases and 2 bases, there was a span of 11 bases. CDR1 and CDR2 (germline): SQVTM, ANQGSEA. The CDR3 sequence: CSAETGNYGYTF. The CDR3 DNA is TGCAGCGCAGAAACAGGGAACTATGGCTACACCTTC.

As for this clonotype: The junction departs from germline at one end; a sequencing error may be responsible. The rearrangement links TRBV5-1 to TRBJ2-7; D may be TRBD2 (6 bases). In germline, CDR1 is SGHRS, CDR2 YFSETQ. The CDR3 is 14 residues long. CDR3 protein: CASSLEVGRREQYF. The CDR3 coding sequence is TGTGCCAGCAGCTTGGAAGTAGGGAGGCGGGAGCAGTACTTC.

The chain employs TRBV20-1 and TRBJ1-1, with D perhaps TRBD1 (6 bases). Trimming stripped 1 base from V and 0 bases from J, with 15 bases between. The CDR3 sequence is 16 residues long. Germline CDR1 DFQATT, CDR2 SNEGSKA (reference sequence). The chain's CDR3 is CSARGKDRFMNTEAFF. The CDR3 DNA is TGCAGTGCTAGAGGAAAAGACAGGTTTATGAACACTGAAGCTTTCTTT.

This chain uses TRBV20-1 with TRBJ1-5; 7 nucleotides line up with TRBD1. Germline lookup yields CDR1 DFQATT and CDR2 SNEGSKA (reference sequence). Germline trimming cut 5 bases from V and 4 bases from J; bases unmatched to any gene: 5. This CDR3 has 13 residues. The CDR3 nucleotides read TGCAGTGCTCACGGACAGGTTAATCAGCCCCAGCATTTT. Translation: CSAHGQVNQPQHF.